These 6 T cell receptor beta chains were sequenced from one sample in a study of blood T cells in healthy people across ages. Together with a sample-barcoded 5' primer, a J-beta primer mix was included in a second PCR lasting about 7 to 11 cycles. TCRdb used MiXCR to reprocess the 5' RACE reads, holding one entry per CDR3 protein. The sample has more than 1 million distinct CDR3 sequences, roughly 45% seen once. Sequencing was done on a sample of blood. These receptors all stem from a woman aged 60-70 years in good health.

CDR3 DNA sequence: TGTGCCAGCAGTCGCGATGTTCGAGGGGAGGCAGATACGCAGTATTTT. Protein product: CASSRDVRGEADTQYF. The chain combines TRBV12-3 or TRBV12-4 with TRBJ2-3, with a tentative D call TRBD2 (6 bases). V was shortened by 5 bases and J by 4 bases, with 19 bases between the two germline ends. The length of the CDR3 is 16 residues.

The rearrangement links TRBV5-1 to TRBJ2-3; D is possibly TRBD1 or TRBD2 (5 bases each). CDR1 is SGHRS and CDR2 is YFSETQ in the germline V gene. The CDR3 sequence is 15 residues long. Trimming stripped 1 base from V and 5 bases from J, with 14 bases between. As DNA, the CDR3 is TGCGCCAGCAGCTTGCCCGGGGACGGATTAGATACGCAGTATTTT. Translated, it gives CASSLPGDGLDTQYF.

The chain links TRBV20-1 to TRBJ2-7; D is possibly TRBD1 or TRBD2 (5 bases each). Germline V gene sequence: CDR1 DFQATT, CDR2 SNEGSKA (reference sequence). The CDR3 has 14 amino acids. V lost 6 bases to trimming and J lost 1 base, with 16 bases between them. CDR3 region: CSAWSLGDSYEQYF. The CDR3 DNA is TGCAGTGCCTGGTCACTAGGGGATTCCTACGAGCAGTACTTC.

The J gene is TRBJ2-1, the V gene TRBV28; TRBD1 matches 9 bases. The CDR3 is 16 amino acids. Germline values: CDR1 MDHEN, CDR2 SYDVKM. With V trimmed by 7 bases and J by 10 bases, 17 bases remained unmatched. The CDR3 spells CASTPLGQGFIGEQFF. CDR3 nucleotides: TGTGCCAGCACCCCTTTGGGACAGGGTTTTATCGGCGAGCAGTTCTTC.

V usage is TRBV4-2 and J usage is TRBJ1-5; D gene ambiguous. CDR1 and CDR2 from the germline V gene are LGHNA and YNFKEQ. This CDR3 has 15 residues. V lost 5 bases, J lost 2 bases, and 13 bases lay in between. CDR3 sequence reads: CASSFGRHGNQPQHF. In DNA form, the CDR3 reads TGTGCCAGCAGCTTTGGCAGGCATGGCAATCAGCCCCAGCATTTT.

This clonotype has a handful of counts. V and J are TRBV20-1 and TRBJ2-7; 7 bases are shared with TRBD1. J was trimmed by 2 bases and V by 3 bases; bases with no gene match: 10. From germline, CDR1 is DFQATT and CDR2 SNEGSKA (reference sequence). This CDR3 spans 15 amino acids. The CDR3 loop is CSASRDGDSTYEQYF. In DNA, the CDR3 is TGCAGTGCTAGCAGAGATGGGGACAGTACCTACGAGCAGTACTTC.